This TCR beta chain was recovered during a study of post-analysis software for immune sequencing data. Background on the study: Both relapsing-remitting and secondary progressive multiple sclerosis featured among the disease courses, as did progressive-relapsing multiple sclerosis.

Notes on the study in general: The study found significantly lower normalized Chao1 diversity in multiple sclerosis patients than in controls. Controls showed lower frequencies than patients for roughly five TRBV segments, and TRBV5-6, TRBV5-1 and TRBV20-1 were among these.

Concerning this clonotype itself: Its antigen is still unknown.

Unique-molecular-identifier-tagged TCR beta cDNA libraries were used. The authors obtained 500,000 or so cDNA molecules from approximately 1 to 10 million T cells. TCRdb reprocessed the PCR reads via MiXCR and lists one record per CDR3 protein. The sample includes a few hundred thousand distinct CDR3 sequences, about 40% of them seen just once. The CDR3 length is 12 residues. The V gene's germline CDR1 is SGHRS and CDR2 YFSETQ. With 4 bases removed from V and 7 bases from J, the gap between germline ends came to 9 bases. V is TRBV5-1 and J is TRBJ2-1; no definite D call. The clonotype originates from a girl under 18 with multiple sclerosis. Sequencing used blood. CDR3 sequence (DNA): TGCGCCAGCAGCCCCAGTTTGAATGAGCAGTTCTTC. It codes for CASSPSLNEQFF.